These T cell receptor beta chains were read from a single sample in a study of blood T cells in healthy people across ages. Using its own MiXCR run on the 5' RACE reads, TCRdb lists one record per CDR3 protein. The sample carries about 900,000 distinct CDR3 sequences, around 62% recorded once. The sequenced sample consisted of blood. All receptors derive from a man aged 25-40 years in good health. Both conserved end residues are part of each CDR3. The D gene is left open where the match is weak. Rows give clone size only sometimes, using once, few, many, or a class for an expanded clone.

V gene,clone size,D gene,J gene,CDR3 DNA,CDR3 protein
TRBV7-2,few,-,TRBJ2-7,TGTGCCAGCAGCTTAGGGGGGCTGTTTCACGAGCAGTACTTC,CASSLGGLFHEQYF
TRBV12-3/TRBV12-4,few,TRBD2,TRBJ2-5,TGTGCCAGCAGTTCCATAGCGGGGTGGGGAGAGACCCAGTACTTC,CASSSIAGWGETQYF
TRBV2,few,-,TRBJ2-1,TGTGCCAGCAGCACGACAGCCTACAATGAGCAGTTCTTC,CASSTTAYNEQFF
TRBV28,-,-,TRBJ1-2,TGTGCCAGCAGACACACCGACCAACTCTATGGCTACACCTTC,CASRHTDQLYGYTF
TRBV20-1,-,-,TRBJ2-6,TGCAGTGCTGGAATTCCCTCTGGGGCCAACGTCCTGACTTTC,CSAGIPSGANVLTF
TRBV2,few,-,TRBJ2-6,TGTGCCAGCAGAGGCCCGGTCTCTGGGGCCAACGTCCTGACTTTC,CASRGPVSGANVLTF
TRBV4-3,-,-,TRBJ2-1,TGCGCCAGCAGCCTGTCGATAGGGGTGGATGAGCAGTTCTTC,CASSLSIGVDEQFF
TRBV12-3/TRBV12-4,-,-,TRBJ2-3,TGTGCCAGCAGTTTAGGGGGATATCTCTCAGATACGCAGTATTTT,CASSLGGYLSDTQYF
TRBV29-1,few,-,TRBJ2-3,TGCAGCGCTGCTAGACTCAGGGAATATAATGCGCAGTATTTT,CSAARLREYNAQYF
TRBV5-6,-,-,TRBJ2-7,TGTGCCAGCAGTCTGAGGTCCGAGCAGCACTTC,CASSLRSEQHF
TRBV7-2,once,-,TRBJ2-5,TGTGCCAGCAGAACGCAGGGCACCGGGGAGACCCAGTACTTC,CASRTQGTGETQYF
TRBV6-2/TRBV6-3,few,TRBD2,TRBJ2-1,TGTGCCAGCAATAAGCCGGGACTAGCGGGGGGGCATGAGCAGTTCTTC,CASNKPGLAGGHEQFF
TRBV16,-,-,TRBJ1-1,TGTGCCAGCAGCCCTCCTGTGGTGGGGGCTTTCACTGAAGCTTTCTTT,CASSPPVVGAFTEAFF